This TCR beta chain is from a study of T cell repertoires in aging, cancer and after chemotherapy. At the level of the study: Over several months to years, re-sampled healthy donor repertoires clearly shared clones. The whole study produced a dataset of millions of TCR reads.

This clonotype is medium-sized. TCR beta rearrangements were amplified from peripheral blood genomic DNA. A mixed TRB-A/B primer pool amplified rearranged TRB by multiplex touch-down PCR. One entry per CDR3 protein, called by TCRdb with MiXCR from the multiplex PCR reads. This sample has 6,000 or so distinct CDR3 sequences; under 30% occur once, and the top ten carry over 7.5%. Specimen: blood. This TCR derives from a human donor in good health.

The CDR3 coding sequence is TGTGCCAGCAGTTACACGGGACTAGCGGGGGTCGCCTACGAGCAGTACTTC. Its translation is CASSYTGLAGVAYEQYF. The chain couples TRBV6-5 to TRBJ2-7; 14 nucleotides match TRBD2. This CDR3 is 17 amino acids long. The V gene's germline CDR1 is MNHEY and CDR2 SVGAGI. Germline trimming cut 2 bases from V and 2 bases from J; bases unmatched to any gene: 5.